This entry is about one TCR beta chain. Its antigen remains unknown. These data belong to a study of OX40 agonist ivuxolimab in advanced cancers. TCRdb keeps only in-frame clones here, not all; method: immunoSEQ multiplex PCR. This sample yields 57,000 or so clones, of which about 94% are seen a single time; about 17% belongs to the top ten. General study points: Dosing at 0.1 to 3.0 mg/kg was accompanied by clonal expansion of CD4+ and CD8+ blood T cells by week 6. Among patients with partial responses at 0.1-3.0 mg/kg, clonal expansion was among the lowest.

The CDR3 sequence is 15 residues long. Germline V gene data show CDR1 as SGHTA and CDR2 as FQGNSA. V was cut by 5 bases and J by 1 base, with 12 bases left in between. The clonotype was recovered from an adult with an advanced solid tumor such as melanoma, head and neck, liver or kidney cancer. J is TRBJ2-4 and V is TRBV7-2, with D possibly being TRBD2 (5 bases). The specimen comprised CD4+ or CD8+ T cells sorted from blood, sampled in a trial of the OX40 agonist ivuxolimab. Here the CDR3 DNA reads TGTGCCAGCAGCCAATCTAGCTGGGCCAAAAACATTCAGTACTTC. Its translation is CASSQSSWAKNIQYF.